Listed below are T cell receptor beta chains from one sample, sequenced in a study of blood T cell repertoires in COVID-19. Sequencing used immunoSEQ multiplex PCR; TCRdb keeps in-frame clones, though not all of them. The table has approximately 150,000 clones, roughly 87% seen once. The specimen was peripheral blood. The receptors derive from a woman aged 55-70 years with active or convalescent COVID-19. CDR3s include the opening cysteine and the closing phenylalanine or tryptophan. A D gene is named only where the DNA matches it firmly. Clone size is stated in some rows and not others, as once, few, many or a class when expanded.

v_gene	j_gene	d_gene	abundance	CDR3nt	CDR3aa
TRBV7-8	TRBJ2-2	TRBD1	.	TGTGCCAGCAGCCAGCGGGACAGGGGAGCCGGGGAGCTGTTTTTT	CASSQRDRGAGELFF
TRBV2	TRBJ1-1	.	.	TGTGCCAGCAGTGAAGGGACAGCCCAGAACACTGAAGCTTTCTTT	CASSEGTAQNTEAFF
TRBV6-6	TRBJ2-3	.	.	TGTGCCAGCAGTCCCAACACAGATACGCAGTATTTT	CASSPNTDTQYF
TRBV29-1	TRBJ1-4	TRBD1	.	TGCAGCGTAATGGGACAGGGAAATGAAAAACTGTTTTTT	CSVMGQGNEKLFF
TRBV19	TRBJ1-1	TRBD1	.	TGTGCCAGTAGTATCCCTGGACAGGGGAACACTGAAGCTTTCTTT	CASSIPGQGNTEAFF
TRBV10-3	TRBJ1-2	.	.	TGTGCCATCAGTGAGACGATGACAGACTATGGCTACACCTTC	CAISETMTDYGYTF
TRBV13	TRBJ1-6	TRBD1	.	TGTGCCAGCAGCCGGACAGGGAGCTCCTATAATTCACCCCTCCACTTT	CASSRTGSSYNSPLHF
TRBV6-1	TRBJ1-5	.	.	TGTGCCAGCAGTGAAGCACAATATCAGCCCCAGCATTTT	CASSEAQYQPQHF
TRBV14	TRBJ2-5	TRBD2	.	TGTGCCAGCAGCCAAGCCGGCGGGGGGATCCAAGAGACCCAGTACTTC	CASSQAGGGIQETQYF
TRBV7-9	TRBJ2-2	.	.	TGTGCCAGCAGCTGGGCACACCCAACCGGGGAGCTGTTTTTT	CASSWAHPTGELFF
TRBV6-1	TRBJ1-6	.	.	TGTGCCAGCAGTGAAGGTACCTATAATTCACCCCTCCACTTT	CASSEGTYNSPLHF
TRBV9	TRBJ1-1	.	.	TGTGCCAGCAGCGAGGCGGTAGACACTGAAGCTTTCTTT	CASSEAVDTEAFF
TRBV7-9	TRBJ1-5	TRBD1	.	TGTGCCAGCAGCCCCCAGGGGGGAGATCAGCCCCAGCATTTT	CASSPQGGDQPQHF
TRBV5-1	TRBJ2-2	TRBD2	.	TGCGCCAGTATGATGGCGGGGGGGCCTGCCGGGGAGCTGTTTTTT	CASMMAGGPAGELFF
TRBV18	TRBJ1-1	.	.	TGTGCCAGCTCATCTTCAGAGAACACTGAAGCTTTCTTT	CASSSSENTEAFF
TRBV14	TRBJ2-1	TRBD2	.	TGTGCCAGCAGCCCTGGGCTAGCGGGGGCCGAGCAGTTCTTC	CASSPGLAGAEQFF
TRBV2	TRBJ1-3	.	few	TGTGCCAGCAGCTCACTCAGGAACACCATATATTTT	CASSSLRNTIYF
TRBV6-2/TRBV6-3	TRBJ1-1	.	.	TGTGCCAGCAGTTTAGTTATGAACACTGAAGCTTTCTTT	CASSLVMNTEAFF